The entry below describes one TCR beta chain. As handled by the study authors: It was from reference gene primer amplification that nucleated cell counts were estimated. Only in-frame clones appear in the TCRdb table, and some are missing; sequencing was by immunoSEQ multiplex PCR. Clone size and V and J calls were adopted from that table, with D and trimming inferred from the DNA. The repertoire holds 130,000 or so clones, with more than 80% as singletons. This CDR3 is 14 amino acids long. The V gene end was trimmed by 3 bases and the J gene end by 15 bases; junction bases not matched to a gene: 8. Germline V gene data show CDR1 as SGHAT and CDR2 as FQNNGV. This sample stems from a study of blood T cell repertoires in COVID-19.

The rearrangement joins TRBV11-2 to TRBJ2-1; 13 positions agree with TRBD2. The TCR comes from a woman aged 60-75 years with acute or convalescent COVID-19. The sequencing input was peripheral blood. CDR3: CASSLVTSGGAMFF. The CDR3 DNA reads TGTGCCAGCAGCTTGGTCACTAGCGGGGGGGCGATGTTCTTC.